Below are 23 T cell receptor beta chains sequenced from a single sample in a study of blood T cell repertoires in COVID-19. Clones were sequenced by immunoSEQ multiplex PCR, and TCRdb holds only the in-frame ones, with some missing. This sample carries 120,000 or so clones, almost 80% of them seen once, and the ten largest clones take 20% to 25%. Sequencing was performed on peripheral blood. The receptors derive from a human donor in a cohort sampled during active COVID-19.

The chain joins TRBV4-2 to TRBJ2-1, with TRBD2 matching over 11 bases. The CDR3 covers 19 residues. The germline V gene encodes CDR1 LGHNA and CDR2 YNFKEQ. V lost 0 bases to trimming and J lost 0 bases; unmatched junction nucleotides: 7. The CDR3: CASSQDSLAGGSSYNEQFF. The CDR3 coding sequence is TGTGCCAGCAGCCAAGATAGTCTAGCGGGAGGAAGCTCCTACAATGAGCAGTTCTTC.

The chain carries TRBV3-1 (or the pseudogene TRBV3-2) and TRBJ2-2; D is perhaps TRBD2 (6 bases). This CDR3 comprises 16 residues. Germline CDR1 and CDR2: LGHDT and YNNKEL (reference sequence). V gave up 1 base and J gave up 5 bases, with 14 bases separating them. The CDR3 sequence is CASSQGKRLVTGELFF. Written as DNA, the CDR3 is TGTGCCAGCAGCCAAGGAAAACGACTAGTAACCGGGGAGCTGTTTTTT.

This rearrangement joins TRBV28 to TRBJ2-1; TRBD2 is a possible D gene (5 bases). V was cut by 2 bases and J by 10 bases, with 12 bases left in between. The CDR3 is 13 residues long. The germline CDR1 and CDR2 sequences are MDHEN and SYDVKM. The CDR3 loop reads CASSLPTGLEQFF. The CDR3 bases are TGTGCCAGCAGTTTACCGACGGGGTTAGAGCAGTTCTTC.

The V gene is TRBV7-2, the J gene TRBJ2-3; TRBD2 matches at 10 bases. Per the germline V gene, CDR1 is SGHTA and CDR2 is FQGNSA. V gave up 5 bases and J gave up 9 bases; unmatched junction bases: 11. The CDR3 spans 15 residues. This CDR3 is CASSPLASGGGTQYF. The CDR3 DNA reads TGTGCCAGCAGCCCCCTCGCTAGCGGGGGTGGAACGCAGTATTTT. The complete variable domain, with remaining parts taken from reference TRBV7-2 and TRBJ2-3, reads GAGVSQSPSNKVTEKGKDVELRCDPISGHTALYWYRQSLGQGLEFLIYFQGNSAPDKSGLPSDRFSAERTGGSVSTLTIQRTQQEDSAVYLCASSPLASGGGTQYFGPGTRLTVL.

The chain employs TRBV19 and TRBJ2-2, with 9 positions matching TRBD1. After removal of 5 bases from V and 3 bases from J, the junction contained 4 bases not matched to a gene. Looked up from germline, CDR1 is LNHDA and CDR2 is SQIVND (reference sequence). The CDR3 loop spans 15 amino acids. The CDR3 sequence is CASSEWTGDTGELFF. The CDR3 DNA is TGTGCCAGTAGTGAATGGACAGGGGACACCGGGGAGCTGTTTTTT.

This clone was found many times. The chain carries TRBV4-3 and TRBJ1-3; possibly TRBD1 for D (6 bases). The germline gives CDR1 LGHNA, CDR2 YSLEER. The CDR3 covers 17 residues. Trimming removed 0 bases from V and 4 bases from J, with 16 bases in between. Here the CDR3 DNA reads TGCGCCAGCAGCCAAGATGTAGGACAGAGGGGAGGAAACACCATATATTTT. This encodes CASSQDVGQRGGNTIYF.

This clone was seen only a few times. J is TRBJ2-2 and V is TRBV9; the match to TRBD1 covers 7 bases. From germline, CDR1 is SGDLS and CDR2 YYNGEE. The CDR3 contains 15 residues. V gave up 4 bases and J gave up 0 bases; unmatched junction bases: 3. The CDR3 nucleotides read TGTGCCAGCAGCCCCGGGACAGCGAACACCGGGGAGCTGTTTTTT. It is translated as CASSPGTANTGELFF.

The gene calls are TRBV7-2 and TRBJ1-2; 12 nucleotides match TRBD1. The V gene's germline CDR1 is SGHTA and CDR2 FQGNSA. The CDR3 sequence is 16 residues long. V lost 6 bases and J lost 8; bases outside the gene matches: 13. The CDR3 reads CASSPGPGQGARGYTF. Written as DNA, the CDR3 is TGTGCCAGCAGTCCTGGCCCGGGACAGGGGGCGCGCGGCTACACCTTC.

The chain has TRBV6-2 or TRBV6-3 and TRBJ2-2; TRBD2 aligns across 16 bases. The germline V gene encodes CDR1 MNHEY and CDR2 SVGEGT. The CDR3 has 17 amino acids. V lost 6 bases and J lost 5; bases outside the gene matches: 6. The CDR3 sequence: CASSPGLAGGPTGELFF. The CDR3 region has the DNA TGTGCCAGCAGCCCGGGACTAGCGGGAGGGCCTACCGGGGAGCTGTTTTTT.

CDR3 region: CASSGLGSDTQYF. In nucleotides, the CDR3 is TGTGCCAGCTCAGGTCTCGGGAGTGATACGCAGTATTTT. This chain joins TRBV18 and TRBJ2-3; TRBD2 is a possible D gene (6 bases). The CDR3 runs to 13 residues. Trimming took 5 bases from V and 6 from J, leaving 12 bases between them. Per the germline V gene, CDR1 is KGHSH and CDR2 is LQKENI.

The chain recombines TRBV7-2 with TRBJ2-5; 7 bases match TRBD1. From germline, CDR1 is SGHTA and CDR2 FQGNSA. CDR3 size: 14 residues. V lost 2 bases and J lost 9; bases outside the gene matches: 9. For the CDR3, the DNA is TGTGCCAGCAGCTTATTTGAGGGGGCCGGGGCCCAGTACTTC. Protein product: CASSLFEGAGAQYF.

J is TRBJ2-3 and V is TRBV28; maybe TRBD2 (6 bases). V shed 5 bases and J shed 0 bases, with 18 bases lying between them. Germline V lookup: CDR1 MDHEN, CDR2 SYDVKM. The CDR3 consists of 17 residues. CDR3 loop: CASSPLPSASSTDTQYF. CDR3 coding DNA: TGTGCCAGCAGTCCGCTCCCTAGCGCCTCTAGCACAGATACGCAGTATTTT.

Concerning this clone itself: The junction departs from the called germline gene at one end, perhaps through a read error. The rearrangement uses TRBV19 and TRBJ2-1; 12 nucleotides align to TRBD1. The CDR3 runs 15 residues. Germline-derived CDR1 and CDR2 are LNHDA and SQIVND (reference sequence). CDR3 amino acids: CAGSKGQGAVNEQFF. DNA of the CDR3: TGTGCCGGTAGTAAGGGACAGGGGGCTGTTAATGAGCAGTTCTTC.

The V call is TRBV18, the J call TRBJ2-1; a weak D match, TRBD1 (5 bases). The germline V gene has CDR1 KGHSH and CDR2 LQKENI. V gave up 2 bases and J gave up 5 bases, with 7 bases separating them. The CDR3 covers 13 residues. CDR3 nucleotides: TGTGCCAGCTCACCAATGACAGACAATGAGCAGTTCTTC. Protein product: CASSPMTDNEQFF.

The CDR3 DNA is TGTGCCAGCAGCTTACGTTCGGGACTCTCCTACGAGCAGTACTTC. It encodes CASSLRSGLSYEQYF. The rearrangement joins TRBV7-8 to TRBJ2-7; D possibly corresponds to TRBD2 (6 bases). V was trimmed by 2 bases and J by 0 bases, leaving 11 bases between them. Germline V gives CDR1 SGHVS, CDR2 FQNEAQ. The length of the CDR3 is 15 residues.

The V and J genes are TRBV11-1 and TRBJ2-7, with 9 bases matching TRBD2. There are 13 residues in the CDR3. The ends lost 5 bases at V and 3 bases at J; junction bases unmatched: 2. CDR1 is SGHAT and CDR2 is FQDESV in the germline V gene (reference sequence). CDR3 in amino acids: CASSRLADYEQYF. The DNA of the CDR3 is TGTGCCAGCAGCCGACTAGCGGACTACGAGCAGTACTTC.

The chain employs TRBV7-2 and TRBJ2-1; 12 positions agree with TRBD2. J lost 12 bases, V lost 5 bases, and 11 bases had no gene match. The length of the CDR3 is 15 residues. CDR1 is SGHTA, CDR2 FQGNSA, per germline. The CDR3 coding sequence is TGTGCCAGCAGCCGGCTAGCGGGAGGGTCGGCCGCGCAGTTCTTC. It specifies CASSRLAGGSAAQFF.

The gene calls are TRBV6-5 and TRBJ1-2; no clear D gene. Trimming took 6 bases from V and 3 from J, leaving 8 bases between them. This CDR3 spans 12 amino acids. The V gene's germline CDR1 is MNHEY and CDR2 SVGAGI. The CDR3 loop reads CASRIQYYGYTF. CDR3 DNA: TGTGCCAGCAGGATACAGTACTATGGCTACACCTTC.

The rearrangement uses TRBV4-1 and TRBJ1-4; 9 bases are a match to TRBD1. CDR1 and CDR2 from the germline V gene are MGHRA and YSYEKL. J was trimmed by 5 bases and V by 3 bases; bases with no gene match: 16. This CDR3 has 19 residues. This chain's CDR3 is CASSHGTGRDRAPNEKLFF. The CDR3 coding sequence is TGCGCCAGCAGCCATGGAACAGGTCGGGACAGGGCCCCGAATGAAAAACTGTTTTTT.

V is TRBV7-8 and J is TRBJ1-1, with 8 bases that match TRBD1. CDR1 and CDR2 (germline): SGHVS, FQNEAQ. The ends lost 5 bases at V and 4 bases at J; junction bases unmatched: 3. The CDR3 consists of 13 residues. Written as DNA, the CDR3 is TGTGCCAGCAGCCGGGACAGGAGCACTGAAGCTTTCTTT. This gives the protein CASSRDRSTEAFF. Drawing the rest from reference TRBV7-8 and TRBJ1-1, the complete variable domain is GAGVSQSPRYKVAKRGQDVALRCDPISGHVSLFWYQQALGQGPEFLTYFQNEAQLDKSGLPSDRFFAERPEGSVSTLKIQRTQQEDSAVYLCASSRDRSTEAFFGQGTRLTVV.

This clone appeared a single time. The chain recombines TRBV5-1 with TRBJ2-1; TRBD2 matches 8 bases. V shed 4 bases and J 5 bases; nucleotides not matched to a gene: 11. The CDR3 totals 16 residues. Germline V lookup: CDR1 SGHRS, CDR2 YFSETQ. The chain's CDR3 is CASSPPPSGGDNEQFF. The CDR3 DNA reads as TGCGCCAGCAGCCCGCCCCCCAGCGGGGGAGACAATGAGCAGTTCTTC. Full variable domain (missing parts from reference TRBV5-1 and TRBJ2-1): KAGVTQTPRYLIKTRGQQVTLSCSPISGHRSVSWYQQTPGQGLQFLFEYFSETQRNKGNFPGRFSGRQFSNSRSEMNVSTLELGDSALYLCASSPPPSGGDNEQFFGPGTRLTVL.

This chain joins TRBV19 and TRBJ2-5, with D unclear. There are 12 residues in the CDR3. The germline V gene has CDR1 LNHDA and CDR2 SQIVND (reference sequence). Trimming stripped 1 base from V and 4 bases from J, with 4 bases between. CDR3 amino acids: CASSIARETQYF. The DNA of the CDR3 is TGTGCCAGTAGTATAGCTCGAGAGACCCAGTACTTC.

The gene calls are TRBV2 and TRBJ1-2; the match to TRBD1 covers 8 bases. After removal of 6 bases from V and 0 bases from J, the junction contained 6 bases not matched to a gene. The CDR3 length is 15 residues. Germline assignment: CDR1 SNHLY and CDR2 FYNNEI. CDR3 sequence (DNA): TGTGCCAGCAGGGGGACAGGAGATACTAACTATGGCTACACCTTC. Encoded protein: CASRGTGDTNYGYTF.